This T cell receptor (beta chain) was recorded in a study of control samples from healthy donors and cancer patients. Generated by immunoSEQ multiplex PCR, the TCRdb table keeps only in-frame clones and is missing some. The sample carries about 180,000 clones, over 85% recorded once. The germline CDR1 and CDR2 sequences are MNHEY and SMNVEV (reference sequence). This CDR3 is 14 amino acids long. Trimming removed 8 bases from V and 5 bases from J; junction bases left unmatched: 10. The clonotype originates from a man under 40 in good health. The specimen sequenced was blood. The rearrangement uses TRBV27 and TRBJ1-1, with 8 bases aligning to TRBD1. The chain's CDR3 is CASGQGARRTEAFF. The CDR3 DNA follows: TGTGCCAGCGGGCAGGGGGCGCGCAGAACTGAAGCTTTCTTT.